This paragraph reports one TCR beta chain. V dropped 5 bases and J dropped 6 bases, with 11 bases sitting between them. The CDR3 consists of 12 residues. CDR1 and CDR2 from the germline V gene are MNHEY and SVGAGI. Here immunoSEQ multiplex PCR was the method, and the copy in TCRdb shows in-frame clones only, minus some. Here the sample spans 110,000 or so clones, 80% to 95% being singletons. The record originates from a study of T cells after somatic rescue of genetic block. The specimen sequenced was peripheral blood mononuclear cells (PBMCs). The rearrangement joins TRBV6-5 to TRBJ2-7; D remains unclear. The TCR comes from a woman aged 18-35 years. This CDR3 is CASSQGPFEQYF. The DNA of the CDR3 is TGTGCCAGCAGTCAAGGGCCCTTCGAGCAGTACTTC.